This record looks at one TCR beta chain sequence and its context. How the authors handled the data: Nucleated cell counts were estimated from reference gene primer amplification. The assay was immunoSEQ multiplex PCR, and TCRdb's table has in-frame clones only and misses some. The V and J calls and clone size were taken over from that table, and D and trimming were inferred from the DNA. The profile shows around 82,000 clones, 89% of them singletons. The sample comes from a study of blood T cell repertoires in COVID-19. Study summary: Italy, Spain and the United States were the sources of the convalescent and acute COVID-19 samples. PBMCs, B-cell-depleted T cells, or T cells provided the cDNA or gDNA that made up the material.

Trimming removed 5 bases from V and 0 bases from J; junction bases left unmatched: 4. This CDR3 has 15 residues. Germline V gives CDR1 WSHSY, CDR2 SAAADI. The receptor comes from a man in his 70s with active or convalescent COVID-19. This chain joins TRBV10-2 and TRBJ2-7; 10 bases are a match to TRBD1. Sequencing was done on a sample of peripheral blood. This CDR3 is CASSQGQGSSYEQYF. CDR3 DNA: TGCGCCAGCAGTCAGGGACAGGGGTCCTCCTACGAGCAGTACTTC.